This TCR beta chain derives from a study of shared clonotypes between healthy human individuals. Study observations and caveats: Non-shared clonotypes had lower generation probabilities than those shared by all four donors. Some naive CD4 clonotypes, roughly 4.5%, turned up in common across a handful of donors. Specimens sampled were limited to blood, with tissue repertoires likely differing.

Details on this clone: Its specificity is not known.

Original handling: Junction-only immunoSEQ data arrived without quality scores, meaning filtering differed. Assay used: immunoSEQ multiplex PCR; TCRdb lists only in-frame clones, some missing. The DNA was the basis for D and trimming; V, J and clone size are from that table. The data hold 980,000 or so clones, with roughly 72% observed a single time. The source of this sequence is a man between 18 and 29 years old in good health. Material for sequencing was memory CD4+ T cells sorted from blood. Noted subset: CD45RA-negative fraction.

CDR3 bases: TGTGCCAGCAGTTCCGGAGGTTTCTACGAGCAGTACTTC. Its translation is CASSSGGFYEQYF. V gene TRBV28 combines with J gene TRBJ2-5; maybe TRBD2 (5 bases). The DNA matches TRBJ2-7 better at its end, which makes the J call doubtful. From germline, CDR1 is MDHEN and CDR2 SYDVKM. The CDR3 sequence is 13 residues long.